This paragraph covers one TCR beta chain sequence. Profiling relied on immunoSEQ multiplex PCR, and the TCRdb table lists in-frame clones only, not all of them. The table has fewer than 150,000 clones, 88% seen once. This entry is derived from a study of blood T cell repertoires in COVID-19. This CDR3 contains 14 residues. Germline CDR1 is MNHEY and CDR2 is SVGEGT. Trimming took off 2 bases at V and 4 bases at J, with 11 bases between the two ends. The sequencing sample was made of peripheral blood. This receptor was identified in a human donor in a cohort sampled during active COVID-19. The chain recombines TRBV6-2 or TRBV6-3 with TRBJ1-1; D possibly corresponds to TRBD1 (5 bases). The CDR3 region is CASSYPRQLTEAFF. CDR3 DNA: TGTGCCAGCAGTTACCCCAGACAGCTCACTGAAGCTTTCTTT.